This T cell receptor (beta chain) was captured in a study of T cells after posttransplantation cyclophosphamide. General study results and limits: Recipient CMV seropositivity and CMV reactivation strongly tracked TRB clonality.

Worth noting for this clone: Its target is not known.

TCRdb keeps only in-frame clones here, not all; method: immunoSEQ multiplex PCR. Of 25,000 to 30,000 clones listed, around 86% are singletons. The receptor's source is a man aged 50 to 60. The sample taken for sequencing was PBMCs.

CDR3 nucleotide sequence: TGTGCCAGCAGTGAAAGGGAGTCGAGGGAGACCCAGTACTTC. It codes for CASSERESRETQYF. The chain uses TRBV25-1 and TRBJ2-5; possible D gene TRBD2, 5 bases. The CDR3 covers 14 residues. Trimming removed 2 bases at V and 5 bases at J, with 12 bases between. CDR1 and CDR2 from the germline V gene are MGHDK and SYGVNS.